These T cell receptor beta chains were read from a single sample in a study of monozygotic twins with inflammatory bowel disease. Reanalyzing the 5' RACE reads, TCRdb keeps one entry per CDR3 protein, without DNA. The sample includes approximately 400,000 distinct CDR3 sequences. The sample comprised blood. The source is a human donor with ulcerative colitis or Crohn's disease, or a healthy co-twin of an affected twin (not recorded which). CDR3s include the opening cysteine and the closing phenylalanine or tryptophan. The order of the fields is J gene, V gene, CDR3 protein.

TRBJ1-5 TRBV2 CASSQESEFNQPQHF
TRBJ2-1 TRBV20-1 CSAIAGGPGEQFF
TRBJ2-7 TRBV7-9 CASGVSRYEQYF
TRBJ2-1 TRBV20-1 CSARSGREQFF
TRBJ1-5 TRBV2 CASTALEGNQPQHF
TRBJ2-7 TRBV7-2 CASSSSSHAGVEQYF
TRBJ2-2 TRBV20-1 CSATLAGEWTGELFF
TRBJ2-5 TRBV6-6 CASRKDSPQETQYF
TRBJ1-4 TRBV19 CASNKGGGGEKLFF
TRBJ2-7 TRBV6-5 CASSPGPNYEQYF
TRBJ1-2 TRBV20-1 CSARDGPSTGEANYGYTF
TRBJ1-5 TRBV5-5 CASSLRGKTNQPQHF
TRBJ1-3 TRBV29-1 CSVGLGGRGNTIYF
TRBJ1-1 TRBV15 CATSRGPVLTGTEAFF
TRBJ1-2 TRBV18 CASSPGGVKGYTF
TRBJ1-5 TRBV5-1 CASSLGAGLSPQHF
TRBJ2-7 TRBV5-1 CASSLGLFGTREQYF
TRBJ1-1 TRBV28 CASSLREVWTEAFF
TRBJ2-5 TRBV20-1 CSARDRTSGRAGETQYF
TRBJ2-7 TRBV5-4 CASSVPGQYEQYF
TRBJ1-6 TRBV5-4 CASSLGLGSPLHF
TRBJ2-2 TRBV3-1 CASSQGVSGRSVGGELFF
TRBJ1-1 TRBV5-6 CASSPILNRGGEAFF
TRBJ2-2 TRBV12-3/TRBV12-4 CASSFGRNGGELFF
TRBJ2-5 TRBV20-1 CSAHMSRGRETQYF
TRBJ1-4 TRBV19 CASSPPRDRALYATNEKLFF
TRBJ2-2 TRBV28 CASSLTSGRGTGELFF
TRBJ1-2 TRBV2 CASSGGGAANYGYTF
TRBJ2-3 TRBV11-3 CASSLTSTNTDTQYF
TRBJ1-1 TRBV20-1 CSAPRIGNTEAFF
TRBJ1-2 TRBV7-2 CASSLGQGPQGGYTF
TRBJ2-3 TRBV30 CAWSLAFADTQYF
TRBJ2-7 TRBV20-1 CSAGGQGLSSYEQYF
TRBJ2-7 TRBV28 CASSRGTGEYEQYF
TRBJ2-7 TRBV24-1 CATSDPPGQGLEEQYF
TRBJ2-7 TRBV7-6 CASSLRLGPTYEQYF
TRBJ1-3 TRBV7-2 CASSLESASGNTIYF
TRBJ2-5 TRBV7-2 CASSPDRGWQETQYF
TRBJ2-1 TRBV6-4 CASSVEQGDYEQFF
TRBJ2-2 TRBV6-1 CASSEVGTANTGELFF
TRBJ2-3 TRBV24-1 CATRRQGTDTQYF
TRBJ2-7 TRBV7-9 CASSSGGNRNYEQYF
TRBJ1-2 TRBV20-1 CSAADGSDGRVYGYTF
TRBJ1-1 TRBV7-9 CASGFGAGNTEAFF
TRBJ2-1 TRBV10-3 CASRRPLATYNEQFF